These 29 T cell receptor beta chains came from one sample sequenced in a study of Graves' ophthalmopathy and Graves' hyperthyroidism. Using RNA transcripts, the TCR beta CDR3 regions were amplified. RT-PCR with HTBI primers came first, then second-round multiplex PCR. TCRdb re-derived calls from the multiplex PCR reads in MiXCR, one entry per CDR3 protein. The sample includes over a million distinct CDR3 sequences, roughly two fifths seen only once; the top ten take over 8.5%. Source material: peripheral blood or thyroid tissue (not recorded which). These receptors were obtained from an adult man with Graves' hyperthyroidism.

This clonotype was seen at least ten times. V gene TRBV5-8 combines with J gene TRBJ2-7; the D is unclear. CDR1 and CDR2 (germline): SGHTS, YDEGEE. The CDR3 is 13 amino acids. V gave up 0 bases and J gave up 5 bases, with 9 bases separating them. The CDR3 DNA is TGTGCCAGCAGCTTGGTGGGCAGCGACGAGCAGTACTTC. Residues: CASSLVGSDEQYF.

This clonotype was seen many times. The chain uses TRBV19 and TRBJ1-4; D is unclear. Germline V CDR1 and CDR2: LNHDA, SQIVND (reference sequence). Trimming removed 6 bases at V and 6 bases at J, with 11 bases between. The CDR3 has 13 residues. CDR3 bases: TGTGCCAGTAGCGGCCCTAGGTATGAAAAACTGTTTTTT. This encodes CASSGPRYEKLFF.

This clonotype was picked up one time. Just one base apart from a much larger clone, this may be a read error. This chain joins TRBV5-1 and TRBJ1-2, with D uncertain. Trimming removed 1 base at V and 2 bases at J, with 9 bases between. The CDR3 loop spans 14 amino acids. CDR1 and CDR2 (germline): SGHRS, YFSETQ. CDR3 amino acids: CASSLSVRNYGYTF. In DNA, the CDR3 is TGCGCCAGCAGCTTGTCGGTTCGGAACTATGGCTACACCTTC. Together with reference TRBV5-1 and TRBJ1-2, the CDR3 gives the full variable domain: KAGVTQTPRYLIKTRGQQVTLSCSPISGHRSVSWYQQTPGQGLQFLFEYFSETQRNKGNFPGRFSGRQFSNSRSEMNVSTLELGDSALYLCASSLSVRNYGYTFGSGTRLTVV.

This clonotype was counted at least ten times. A read error may produce the germline difference seen at one junction end. V and J are TRBV20-1 and TRBJ2-5; D is perhaps TRBD1 (9 bases). Germline V gives CDR1 DFQATT, CDR2 SNEGSKA (reference sequence). This CDR3 region has 14 residues. The DNA for the CDR3 is TGCAGTGCTATAGCGGACAGGGGACTAGAGCCCCAGTACTTC. Amino acids: CSAIADRGLEPQYF.

About this clonotype itself: One end of the junction does not line up with germline, which may come from a read error. This chain uses TRBV10-2 with TRBJ1-2; 8 bases agree with TRBD1. From germline, CDR1 is WSHSY and CDR2 SAAADI. The CDR3 spans 16 residues. CDR3 region: CASRTAGTGSNYGYTF. CDR3 sequence (DNA): TGTGCCAGCAGAACCGCCGGGACAGGATCTAACTATGGCTACACCTTC.

As for this clonotype: A read error may account for a junction end that differs from germline. V gene TRBV10-2 combines with J gene TRBJ2-7; 7 nucleotides align to TRBD1. Germline CDR1 WSHSY, CDR2 SAAADI. CDR3 length: 14 residues. The CDR3 DNA reads TGTGCCAGCTTGGTGACCGGGACAGACTACGAGCAGTACTTC. Translation gives CASLVTGTDYEQYF.

A note on this clonotype: Being one base from a much bigger clone, this may be a read error. This rearrangement joins TRBV7-2 to TRBJ1-5; D uncertain. The CDR3 covers 12 residues. V lost 3 bases, J lost 8 bases, and 8 bases lay in between. Germline CDR1 and CDR2: SGHTA and FQGNSA. For the CDR3, the DNA is TGTGCCAGCAGCTTCCTCATTGAGCCCCAGCATTTT. Protein: CASSFLIEPQHF.

This clonotype was detected a few times. The chain has TRBV7-9 and TRBJ1-5; D is possibly TRBD1 (5 bases). Per the germline V gene, CDR1 is SEHNR and CDR2 is FQNEAQ (reference sequence). The CDR3 consists of 18 residues. V lost 4 bases to trimming and J lost 0 bases, with 19 bases between them. The CDR3 sequence: CASSWDPTTEYSNQPQHF. In nucleotides, the CDR3 is TGTGCCAGCAGCTGGGACCCTACCACCGAGTATAGCAATCAGCCCCAGCATTTT.

This clonotype occurred a few times. The chain recombines TRBV29-1 with TRBJ2-7; 10 bases align to TRBD1. With V trimmed by 7 bases and J by 5 bases, 11 bases remained unmatched. There are 14 residues in the CDR3. Germline V gene lookup returns CDR1 SQVTM and CDR2 ANQGSEA. The CDR3, as DNA: TGCAGCGCCAGGACAGGGGGAAGTCGGAACGAGCAGTACTTC. Translating gives CSARTGGSRNEQYF.

This clonotype has ten or more counts. The genes are TRBV5-5 and TRBJ2-5; D gene ambiguous. V was shortened by 0 bases and J by 1 base, with 10 bases between the two germline ends. From germline, CDR1 is SGHKS and CDR2 YYEKEE (reference sequence). CDR3 length equals 15 residues. CDR3 residues: CASSLEVGRQETQYF. Written as DNA, the CDR3 is TGTGCCAGCAGCTTGGAAGTCGGACGCCAAGAGACCCAGTACTTC. Supplemented by reference TRBV5-5 and TRBJ2-5, the full variable domain reads DAGVTQSPTHLIKTRGQQVTLRCSPISGHKSVSWYQQVLGQGPQFIFQYYEKEERGRGNFPDRFSARQFPNYSSELNVNALLLGDSALYLCASSLEVGRQETQYFGPGTRLLVL.

The chain has TRBV6-1 and TRBJ1-1, with D perhaps matching TRBD1 (6 bases). V was pared by 8 bases and J by 4 bases, with 20 bases between. The CDR3 extends over 15 amino acids. Per the germline V gene, CDR1 is MNHNS and CDR2 is SASEGT. In DNA form, the CDR3 reads TGTGCCAGCCTGAAGGGGGGGATCCCGGGCACTGAAGCTTTCTTT. This encodes CASLKGGIPGTEAFF.

Ten or more counts support this clonotype. The CDR3 DNA sequence: TGCGCCAGCAGCTTGGGTCTGGGCTCGAACACCGGGGAGCTGTTTTTT. This gives the protein CASSLGLGSNTGELFF. The rearrangement uses TRBV5-1 and TRBJ2-2; D uncertain. Trimming stripped 0 bases from V and 0 bases from J, with 9 bases between. The CDR3 covers 16 residues. Germline values: CDR1 SGHRS, CDR2 YFSETQ.

This clonotype was detected many times. V gene TRBV7-9 combines with J gene TRBJ1-4; D not certain. Trimming took off 2 bases at V and 5 bases at J, with 6 bases between the two ends. Germline CDR1 SEHNR, CDR2 FQNEAQ (reference sequence). The CDR3 is made up of 13 amino acids. The CDR3 spells CASSLSLNEKLFF. CDR3 DNA sequence: TGTGCCAGCAGCTTAAGTTTGAATGAAAAACTGTTTTTT.

The chain joins TRBV6-6 to TRBJ1-4; no definite D call. The CDR3 loop spans 14 amino acids. With 5 bases removed from V and 6 bases from J, the gap between germline ends came to 13 bases. CDR1 is MNHNY, CDR2 SVGAGI, per germline (reference sequence). CDR3 nucleotides: TGTGCCAGCAGTACACGCAGTTTTGATGAAAAACTGTTTTTT. It translates to CASSTRSFDEKLFF.

The chain carries TRBV4-3 and TRBJ1-4; D is possibly TRBD1 (5 bases). With 5 bases removed from V and 6 bases from J, the gap between germline ends came to 10 bases. The CDR3 consists of 13 residues. The germline V gene has CDR1 LGHNA and CDR2 YSLEER. The CDR3 spells CASSGGVHEKLFF. CDR3 in DNA: TGCGCCAGCAGCGGGGGGGTTCATGAAAAACTGTTTTTT.

In this sample, this clonotype turned up many times. The rearrangement links TRBV4-3 to TRBJ1-2; D is ambiguous. CDR1 and CDR2 from the germline V gene are LGHNA and YSLEER. Trimming pared 1 base from V and 4 bases from J, leaving 4 bases between. The length of the CDR3 is 12 residues. CDR3 residues: CASSQGAYGYTF. As DNA, the CDR3 is TGCGCCAGCAGCCAAGGGGCCTATGGCTACACCTTC.

The gene calls are TRBV10-3 and TRBJ2-5; no clear D. Germline values: CDR1 ENHRY, CDR2 SYGVKD. With 10 bases removed from V and 0 bases from J, the gap between germline ends came to 21 bases. The length of the CDR3 is 16 residues. The CDR3 protein is CASSLADDGNQETQYF. In nucleotides, the CDR3 is TGTGCCAGCAGCTTAGCTGACGACGGAAACCAAGAGACCCAGTACTTC.

This clonotype came up many times. The chain carries TRBV29-1 and TRBJ2-2; 8 bases line up with TRBD2. The CDR3 covers 14 residues. Germline loops: CDR1 SQVTM, CDR2 ANQGSEA. Germline trimming cut 3 bases from V and 3 bases from J; bases unmatched to any gene: 3. The CDR3 DNA reads TGCAGCGTTGAGGGACTAGGGGACACCGGGGAGCTGTTTTTT. Amino acid sequence: CSVEGLGDTGELFF.

The chain has TRBV30 and TRBJ2-5, with 7 positions matching TRBD2. This CDR3 has 14 residues. The V segment lost 1 base and the J segment 2 bases; nucleotides outside the gene matches: 4. Germline CDR1 reads GTSNPN; CDR2 reads SVGIG (reference sequence). For the CDR3, the DNA is TGTGCCTGGAGTGCTTGGGGGGGGCAAGAGACCCAGTACTTC. Protein product: CAWSAWGGQETQYF.

This clonotype was counted many times. The rearrangement uses TRBV7-9 and TRBJ1-2; tentative D call: TRBD1 (6 bases). Trimming pared 4 bases from V and 8 bases from J, leaving 11 bases between. The CDR3 is made up of 12 amino acids. Germline CDR1 and CDR2: SEHNR and FQNEAQ (reference sequence). For the CDR3, the DNA is TGTGCCAGCAGCTACGGGACACCAGGCTACACCTTC. It specifies CASSYGTPGYTF. Supplemented by reference TRBV7-9 and TRBJ1-2, the full variable domain reads DTGVSQNPRHKITKRGQNVTFRCDPISEHNRLYWYRQTLGQGPEFLTYFQNEAQLEKSRLLSDRFSAERPKGSFSTLEIQRTEQGDSAMYLCASSYGTPGYTFGSGTRLTVV.

The J gene is TRBJ1-6, the V gene TRBV25-1, with no clear D. In germline, CDR1 is MGHDK, CDR2 SYGVNS. Trimming left V 6 bases short and J 7 bases short, with 4 bases between. This CDR3 region has 11 residues. The CDR3 region is CASRWNSPLHF. As DNA, the CDR3 is TGTGCCAGCAGATGGAATTCACCCCTCCACTTT.

This clonotype was counted a single time. Possible read error: a much larger clone is one base away. The V call is TRBV4-1, the J call TRBJ1-2, with TRBD1 identical over 10 bases. The length of the CDR3 is 14 residues. J was trimmed by 3 bases and V by 3 bases; bases with no gene match: 1. Germline V CDR1 and CDR2: MGHRA, YSYEKL. This chain's CDR3 is CASSHGTGDYGYTF. DNA for the CDR3: TGCGCCAGCAGCCATGGGACAGGGGACTATGGCTACACCTTC.

This clonotype was seen a handful of times. The chain employs TRBV11-2 and TRBJ2-2; 9 bases map to TRBD1. This CDR3 is built from 18 residues. V trimming: 7 bases; J trimming: 3 bases; junction bases outside the gene matches: 15. Germline V lookup: CDR1 SGHAT, CDR2 FQNNGV. For the CDR3, the DNA is TGTGCCAGCAACCCCGGGACAGGGATGCGTACGGACACCGGGGAGCTGTTTTTT. Residues: CASNPGTGMRTDTGELFF.

This clonotype was observed a handful of times. The chain links TRBV10-3 to TRBJ2-2, with TRBD2 identical over 11 bases. The CDR3 runs to 18 residues. Germline CDR1 is ENHRY and CDR2 is SYGVKD. The trim removed 2 bases at V and 0 bases at J, leaving 5 bases unmatched. The CDR3 protein is CAISETSGGSANTGELFF. The CDR3 coding sequence is TGTGCCATCAGTGAGACTAGCGGGGGTTCCGCGAACACCGGGGAGCTGTTTTTT.

This clonotype was counted only a few times. One end of the junction fails to match germline, which may point to a read error. The chain joins TRBV7-3 to TRBJ2-2, with 7 bases matching TRBD1. Germline values: CDR1 SGHTA, CDR2 FQGTGA. The CDR3 totals 14 residues. The CDR3 here is CARSWDRLTGELFF. The DNA for the CDR3 is TGTGCCCGCAGCTGGGACAGACTCACCGGGGAGCTGTTTTTT.

In this sample, this clonotype turned up a few times. The V gene is TRBV9, the J gene TRBJ2-5; 13 positions match TRBD2. CDR1 is SGDLS, CDR2 YYNGEE, per germline. V dropped 0 bases and J dropped 1; count of bases not matched to a gene: 6. The CDR3 contains 18 residues. CDR3 bases: TGTGCCAGCAGCGTAGGGACTAGCGGGAGCTGGGGCCAAGAGACCCAGTACTTC. It encodes CASSVGTSGSWGQETQYF.

Of note for this clonotype: It may be a read error: a sequence one base away is much more abundant. V usage is TRBV11-2 and J usage is TRBJ1-2; unclear D gene. Germline loops: CDR1 SGHAT, CDR2 FQNNGV. The V end was cut by 5 bases, the J end by 0 bases, with 19 bases between. This CDR3 is built from 17 residues. CDR3 residues: CASSATDAMGANYGYTF. For the CDR3, the DNA is TGTGCCAGCAGCGCCACAGACGCGATGGGTGCTAACTATGGCTACACCTTC.

This clonotype was counted only a few times. CDR3 bases: TGTGCCAGCAGACCCGGACAGGGGGTCATTGGGGCTTATGGCTACACCTTC. This gives the protein CASRPGQGVIGAYGYTF. This rearrangement joins TRBV6-6 to TRBJ1-2; TRBD1 matches at 10 bases. Germline trimming cut 6 bases from V and 5 bases from J; bases unmatched to any gene: 15. The CDR3 has 17 residues. From germline, CDR1 is MNHNY and CDR2 SVGAGI (reference sequence).

This clonotype appeared once. The chain uses TRBV7-2 and TRBJ2-5, with D perhaps being TRBD1 or TRBD2 (7 bases each). Germline lookup yields CDR1 SGHTA and CDR2 FQGNSA. CDR3 length equals 16 residues. The V gene lost 1 base and the J gene lost 6 bases, with 18 bases spanning the gap. CDR3 sequence: CASSLEAGGAVQTQYF. The DNA of the CDR3 is TGTGCCAGCAGCTTAGAGGCAGGGGGGGCTGTACAGACCCAGTACTTC. The entire variable domain, with the rest obtained from reference TRBV7-2 and TRBJ2-5, is as follows: GAGVSQSPSNKVTEKGKDVELRCDPISGHTALYWYRQSLGQGLEFLIYFQGNSAPDKSGLPSDRFSAERTGGSVSTLTIQRTQQEDSAVYLCASSLEAGGAVQTQYFGPGTRLLVL.